The text below deals with one TCR beta chain. This entry belongs to a study of blood T cell repertoires in COVID-19. Study as a whole: T cells, B-cell-depleted T cells, or PBMCs supplied cDNA or gDNA.

This CDR3 has 13 amino acids. Between the trimmed V and J ends, which lost 8 bases and 4 bases, there was a span of 15 bases. CDR1 is MDHEN, CDR2 SYDVKM, per germline. Seattle-derived patients entered the study during active infection and were followed longitudinally. Authors' data handling: Reference gene primers were amplified, and this amplification served to estimate nucleated cell counts. This table comes from immunoSEQ multiplex PCR, and its TCRdb copy is limited to in-frame clones, with some not included. V, J and clone size are taken as reported in that table, and D and trimming were inferred from the DNA itself. Of roughly 410,000 clones in the sample, around 89% were seen once.

The sequenced sample was peripheral blood. The genes are TRBV28 and TRBJ2-7; tentative D call: TRBD1 (6 bases). This clonotype was sampled from a middle-aged woman with COVID-19, enrolled during active disease. CDR3 in DNA: TGTGCCAGCGCCCGGGACATCTTATACGAGCAGTACTTC. The encoded protein is CASARDILYEQYF.